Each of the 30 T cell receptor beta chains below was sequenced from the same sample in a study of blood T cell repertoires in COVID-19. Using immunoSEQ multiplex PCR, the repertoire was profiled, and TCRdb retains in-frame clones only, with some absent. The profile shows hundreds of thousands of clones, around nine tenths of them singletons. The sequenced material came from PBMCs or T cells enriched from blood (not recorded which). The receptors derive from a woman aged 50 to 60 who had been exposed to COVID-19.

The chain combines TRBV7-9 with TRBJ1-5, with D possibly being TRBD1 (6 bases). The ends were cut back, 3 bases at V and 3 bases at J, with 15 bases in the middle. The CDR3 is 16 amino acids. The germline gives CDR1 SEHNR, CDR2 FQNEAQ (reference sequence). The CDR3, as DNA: TGTGCCAGCAGCTTGTCGGAGGACAGCGTCAATCAGCCCCAGCATTTT. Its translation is CASSLSEDSVNQPQHF.

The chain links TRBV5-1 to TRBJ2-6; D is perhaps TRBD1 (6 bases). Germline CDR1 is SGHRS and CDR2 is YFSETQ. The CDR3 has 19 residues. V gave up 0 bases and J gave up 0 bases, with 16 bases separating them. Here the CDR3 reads CASSLEDRYLSSGANVLTF. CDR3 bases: TGCGCCAGCAGCTTGGAGGACAGATATCTAAGCTCTGGGGCCAACGTCCTGACTTTC.

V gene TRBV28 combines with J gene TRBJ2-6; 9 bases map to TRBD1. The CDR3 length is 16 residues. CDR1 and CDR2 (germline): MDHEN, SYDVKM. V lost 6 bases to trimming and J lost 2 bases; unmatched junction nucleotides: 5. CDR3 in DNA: TGTGCCAGCAGCCGGGACAGGGCTACTGGGGCCAACGTCCTGACTTTC. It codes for CASSRDRATGANVLTF.

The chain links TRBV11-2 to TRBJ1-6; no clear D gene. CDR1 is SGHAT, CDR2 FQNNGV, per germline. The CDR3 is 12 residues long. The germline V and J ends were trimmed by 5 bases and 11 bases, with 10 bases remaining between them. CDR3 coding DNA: TGTGCCAGCAGCGAGGGAGGGACACCCCTCCACTTT. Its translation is CASSEGGTPLHF.

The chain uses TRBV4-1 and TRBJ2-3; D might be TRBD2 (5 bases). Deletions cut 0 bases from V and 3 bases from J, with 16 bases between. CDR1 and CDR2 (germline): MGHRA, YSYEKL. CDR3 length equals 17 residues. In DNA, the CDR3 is TGCGCCAGCAGCCAAGAAGCCTCGGGGTTTAGTACAGATACGCAGTATTTT. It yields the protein CASSQEASGFSTDTQYF.

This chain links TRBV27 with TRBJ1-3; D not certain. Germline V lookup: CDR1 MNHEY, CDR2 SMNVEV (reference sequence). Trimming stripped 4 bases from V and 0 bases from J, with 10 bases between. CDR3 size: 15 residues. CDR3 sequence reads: CASSSRLNSGNTIYF. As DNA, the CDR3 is TGTGCCAGCAGTTCCCGACTGAACTCTGGAAACACCATATATTTT.

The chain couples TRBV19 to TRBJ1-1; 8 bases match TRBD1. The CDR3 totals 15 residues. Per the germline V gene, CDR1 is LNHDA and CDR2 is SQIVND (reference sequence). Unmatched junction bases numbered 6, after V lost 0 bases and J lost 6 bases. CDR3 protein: CASSIEKTGAAEAFF. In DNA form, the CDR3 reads TGTGCCAGTAGTATAGAAAAGACAGGGGCGGCTGAAGCTTTCTTT.

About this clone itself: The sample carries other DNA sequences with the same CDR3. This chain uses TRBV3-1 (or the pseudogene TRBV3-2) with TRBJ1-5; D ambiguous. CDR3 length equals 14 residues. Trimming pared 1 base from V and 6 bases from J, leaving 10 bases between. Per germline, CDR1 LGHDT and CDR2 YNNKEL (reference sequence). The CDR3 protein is CASSQAGVGQPQHF. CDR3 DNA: TGTGCCAGCAGCCAAGCCGGGGTGGGTCAGCCCCAGCATTTT.

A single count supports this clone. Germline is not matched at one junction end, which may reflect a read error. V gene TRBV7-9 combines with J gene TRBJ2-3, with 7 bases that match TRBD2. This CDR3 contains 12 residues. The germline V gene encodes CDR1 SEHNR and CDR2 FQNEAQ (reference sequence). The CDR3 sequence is CASSLVNGAGDF. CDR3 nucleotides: TGTGCCAGCAGCTTAGTTAATGGTGCGGGGGATTTT.

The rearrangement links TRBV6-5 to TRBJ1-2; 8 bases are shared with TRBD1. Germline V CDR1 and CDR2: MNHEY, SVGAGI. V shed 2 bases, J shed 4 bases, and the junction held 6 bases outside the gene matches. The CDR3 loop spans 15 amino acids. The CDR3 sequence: CASSYTGDRPYGYTF. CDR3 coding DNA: TGTGCCAGCAGTTACACTGGGGACAGGCCCTATGGCTACACCTTC.

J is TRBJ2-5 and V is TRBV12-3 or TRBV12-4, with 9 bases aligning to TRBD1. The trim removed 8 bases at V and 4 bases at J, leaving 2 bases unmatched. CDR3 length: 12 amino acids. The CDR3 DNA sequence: TGTGCCAGCGGGACAGGGAGAGAGACCCAGTACTTC. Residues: CASGTGRETQYF.

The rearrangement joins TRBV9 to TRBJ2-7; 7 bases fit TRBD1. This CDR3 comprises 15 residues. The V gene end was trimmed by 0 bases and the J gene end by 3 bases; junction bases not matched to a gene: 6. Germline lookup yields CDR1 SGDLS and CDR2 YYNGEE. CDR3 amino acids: CASSVDQGDIYEQYF. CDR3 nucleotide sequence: TGTGCCAGCAGCGTAGATCAGGGGGACATCTACGAGCAGTACTTC.

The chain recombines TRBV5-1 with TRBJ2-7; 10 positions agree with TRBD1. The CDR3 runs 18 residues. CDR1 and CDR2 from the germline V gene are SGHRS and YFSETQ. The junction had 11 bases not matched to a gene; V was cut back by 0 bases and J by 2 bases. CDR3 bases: TGCGCCAGCAGCTTGGCCCCTGCCGGGACAGGGGCAACCTACGAGCAGTACTTC. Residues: CASSLAPAGTGATYEQYF.

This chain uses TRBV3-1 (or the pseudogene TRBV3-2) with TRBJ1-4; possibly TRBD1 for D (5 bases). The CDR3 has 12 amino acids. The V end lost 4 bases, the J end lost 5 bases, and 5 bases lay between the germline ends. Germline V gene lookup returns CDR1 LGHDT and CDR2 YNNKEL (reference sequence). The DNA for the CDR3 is TGTGCCAGCAGCCCAGGGAATGAAAAACTGTTTTTT. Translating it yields CASSPGNEKLFF.

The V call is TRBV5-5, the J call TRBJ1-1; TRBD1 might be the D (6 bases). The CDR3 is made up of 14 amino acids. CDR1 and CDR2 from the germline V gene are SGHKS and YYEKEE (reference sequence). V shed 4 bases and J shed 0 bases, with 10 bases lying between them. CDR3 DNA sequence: TGTGCCAGCAGCCCTGGGACATTGAACACTGAAGCTTTCTTT. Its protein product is CASSPGTLNTEAFF.

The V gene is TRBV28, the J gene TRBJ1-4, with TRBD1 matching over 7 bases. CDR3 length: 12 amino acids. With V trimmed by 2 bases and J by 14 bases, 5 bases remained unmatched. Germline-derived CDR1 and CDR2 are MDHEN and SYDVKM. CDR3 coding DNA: TGTGCCAGCAGTTTACGGGCAGGGGGTCTGTTTTTT. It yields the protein CASSLRAGGLFF.

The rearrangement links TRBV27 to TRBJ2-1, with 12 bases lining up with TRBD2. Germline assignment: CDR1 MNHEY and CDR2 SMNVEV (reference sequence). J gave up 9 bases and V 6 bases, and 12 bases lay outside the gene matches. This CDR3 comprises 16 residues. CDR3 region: CASRPSGGASLGEQFF. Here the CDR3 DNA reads TGTGCCAGCAGACCTAGCGGGGGGGCTTCCCTTGGTGAGCAGTTCTTC.

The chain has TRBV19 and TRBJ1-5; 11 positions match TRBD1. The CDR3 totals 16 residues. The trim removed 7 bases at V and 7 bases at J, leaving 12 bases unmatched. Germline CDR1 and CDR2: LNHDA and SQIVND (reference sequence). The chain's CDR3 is CASTTSGTGGIQPQHF. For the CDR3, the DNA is TGTGCCAGTACGACCTCCGGGACAGGGGGAATCCAGCCCCAGCATTTT.

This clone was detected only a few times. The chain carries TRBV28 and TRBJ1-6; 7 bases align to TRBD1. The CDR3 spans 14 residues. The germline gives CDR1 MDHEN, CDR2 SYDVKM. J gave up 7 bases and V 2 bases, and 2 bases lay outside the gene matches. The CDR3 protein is CASSLGTENSPLHF. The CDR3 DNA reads TGTGCCAGCAGTTTAGGGACAGAAAATTCACCCCTCCACTTT.

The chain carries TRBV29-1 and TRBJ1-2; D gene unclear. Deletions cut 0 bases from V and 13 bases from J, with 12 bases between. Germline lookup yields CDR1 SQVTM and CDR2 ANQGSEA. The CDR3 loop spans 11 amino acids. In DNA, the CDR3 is TGCAGCGTTGAAGAGAAGCCCACTTTCACCTTC. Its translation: CSVEEKPTFTF. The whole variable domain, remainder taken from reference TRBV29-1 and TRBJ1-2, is SAVISQKPSRDICQRGTSLTIQCQVDSQVTMMFWYRQQPGQSLTLIATANQGSEATYESGFVIDKFPISRPNLTFSTLTVSNMSPEDSSIYLCSVEEKPTFTFGSGTRLTVV.

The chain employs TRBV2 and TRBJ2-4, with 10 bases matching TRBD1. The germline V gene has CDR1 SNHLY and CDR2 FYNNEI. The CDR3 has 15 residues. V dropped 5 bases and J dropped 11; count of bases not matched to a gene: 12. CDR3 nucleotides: TGTGCCAGCAGTCCCGGGACAGGGGAATTTTTCGTTCAGTACTTC. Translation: CASSPGTGEFFVQYF.

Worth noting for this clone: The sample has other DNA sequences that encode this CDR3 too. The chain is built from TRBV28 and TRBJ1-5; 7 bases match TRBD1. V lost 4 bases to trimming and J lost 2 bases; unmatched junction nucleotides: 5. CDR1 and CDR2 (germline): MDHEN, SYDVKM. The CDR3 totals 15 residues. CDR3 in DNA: TGTGCCAGCAGTTCTGGGCAGGGGGGCAATCAGCCCCAGCATTTT. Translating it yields CASSSGQGGNQPQHF.

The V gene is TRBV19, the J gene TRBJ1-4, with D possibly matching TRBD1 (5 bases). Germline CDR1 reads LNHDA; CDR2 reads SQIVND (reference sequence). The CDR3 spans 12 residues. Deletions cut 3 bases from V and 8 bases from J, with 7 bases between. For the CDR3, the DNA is TGTGCCAGTAGTATCCCAGGGGAAAAACTGTTTTTT. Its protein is CASSIPGEKLFF.

CDR3 sequence reads: CASSSTSGGTGELFF. CDR3 in DNA: TGTGCCAGCAGCTCGACTAGCGGGGGTACCGGGGAGCTGTTTTTT. The chain combines TRBV3-1 (or the pseudogene TRBV3-2) with TRBJ2-2, with 12 bases aligning to TRBD2. With V trimmed by 5 bases and J by 5 bases, 3 bases remained unmatched. Germline-derived CDR1 and CDR2 are LGHDT and YNNKEL (reference sequence). This CDR3 has 15 residues.

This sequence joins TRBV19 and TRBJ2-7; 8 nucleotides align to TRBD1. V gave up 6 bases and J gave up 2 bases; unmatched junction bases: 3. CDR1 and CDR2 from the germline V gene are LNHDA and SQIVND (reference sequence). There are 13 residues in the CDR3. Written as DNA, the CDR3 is TGTGCCAGTAGCGGGACAGGCACCTACGAGCAGTACTTC. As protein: CASSGTGTYEQYF.

CDR3 sequence (DNA): TGTGCCAGCAGTCTGCCCCAGGGGAGCGGAGAGACCCAGTACTTC. Protein sequence: CASSLPQGSGETQYF. The chain carries TRBV28 and TRBJ2-5, with a tentative D call TRBD1 (6 bases). The germline CDR1 and CDR2 sequences are MDHEN and SYDVKM. The V end lost 5 bases, the J end lost 4 bases, and 17 bases lay between the germline ends. The CDR3 has 15 residues.

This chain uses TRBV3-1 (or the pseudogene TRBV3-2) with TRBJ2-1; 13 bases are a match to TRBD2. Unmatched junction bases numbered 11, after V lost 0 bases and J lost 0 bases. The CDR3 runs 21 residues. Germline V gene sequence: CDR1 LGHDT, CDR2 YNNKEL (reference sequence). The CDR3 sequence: CASSQESGTSGAPSSYNEQFF. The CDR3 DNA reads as TGTGCCAGCAGCCAAGAATCGGGGACTAGCGGGGCCCCGAGCTCCTACAATGAGCAGTTCTTC.

The CDR3 sequence: CASSLWLGQGSYEQYF. The CDR3 DNA sequence: TGTGCCAGCAGTTTATGGTTGGGACAGGGTTCCTACGAGCAGTACTTC. This rearrangement joins TRBV27 to TRBJ2-7; 9 bases agree with TRBD1. Unmatched junction bases numbered 5, after V lost 1 base and J lost 1 base. The CDR3 contains 16 residues. Germline CDR1 is MNHEY and CDR2 is SMNVEV (reference sequence).

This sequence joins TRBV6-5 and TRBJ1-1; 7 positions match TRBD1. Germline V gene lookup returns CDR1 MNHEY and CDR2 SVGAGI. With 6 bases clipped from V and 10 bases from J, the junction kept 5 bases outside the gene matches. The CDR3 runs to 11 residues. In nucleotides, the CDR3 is TGTGCCAGCAGGGAGACAGGGCTAGCTTTCTTT. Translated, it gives CASRETGLAFF.

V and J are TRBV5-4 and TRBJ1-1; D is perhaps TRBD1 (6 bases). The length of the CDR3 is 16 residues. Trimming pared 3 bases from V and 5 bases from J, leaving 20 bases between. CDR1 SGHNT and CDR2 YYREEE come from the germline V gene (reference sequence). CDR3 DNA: TGTGCCAGCAGCTATTCACCAGGGGAGGGGTTAACTGAAGCTTTCTTT. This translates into CASSYSPGEGLTEAFF.